This TCR beta chain was sequenced in a study of T cell changes during pregnancy in multiple sclerosis. TCRdb's table, derived via immunoSEQ multiplex PCR, lists solely in-frame clones and lacks some. The table lists about 30,000 clones, 90% to 95% of them singletons. Trimming cost V 3 bases and J 8 bases, with 8 bases left between them. The CDR3 sequence is 12 residues long. Germline assignment: CDR1 SGDLS and CDR2 YYNGEE. This clonotype originated in a female donor with multiple sclerosis, enrolled in a pregnancy study. V usage is TRBV9 and J usage is TRBJ1-4, with unresolved D. The sample was CD4+ T cells from peripheral blood mononuclear cells, taken after pregnancy. CDR3 in amino acids: CASSAYGEKLFF. DNA of the CDR3: TGTGCCAGCAGCGCCTACGGGGAAAAACTGTTTTTT.